A single sample gave rise to the 3 T cell receptor beta chains below, sequenced in a study of spatial heterogeneity in lung cancer. Time point of the sample: sample taken at primary tumor resection. No cells were sorted before sequencing. The whole RNA sequenced was extracted from tumor, nontumor lung or frozen PBMC. TCRdb re-called the 5' RACE reads with MiXCR, one entry per CDR3 protein. The table records 49,000 or so distinct CDR3 sequences, approximately 12% of them present only once. Sequences were derived from PBMCs, sampled at surgery. These TCRs come from a female donor with early-stage non-small cell lung cancer.

The genes are TRBV7-2 and TRBJ2-1, with a tentative D call TRBD2 (6 bases). There are 15 residues in the CDR3. Trimming removed 5 bases at V and 4 bases at J, with 15 bases between. CDR1 is SGHTA, CDR2 FQGNSA, per germline. CDR3 amino acids: CASSPQAGRYNEQFF. The CDR3 DNA reads TGTGCCAGCAGCCCCCAGGCGGGGCGTTACAATGAGCAGTTCTTC.

This clonotype was seen at least ten times. This rearrangement joins TRBV6-2 or TRBV6-3 to TRBJ2-7; D is perhaps TRBD1 (5 bases). V lost 6 bases to trimming and J lost 2 bases, with 17 bases between them. This CDR3 contains 15 residues. Germline V gives CDR1 MNHEY, CDR2 SVGEGT. CDR3 bases: TGTGCCAGCAGCCTCGACAGCCCACTTACCTACGAGCAGTACTTC. The encoded protein is CASSLDSPLTYEQYF.

The J gene is TRBJ2-6, the V gene TRBV20-1; possibly TRBD2 for D (5 bases). V was pared by 7 bases and J by 2 bases, with 9 bases between. CDR3 size: 13 residues. Germline-derived CDR1 and CDR2 are DFQATT and SNEGSKA (reference sequence). CDR3 sequence: CSGELPGANVLTF. The CDR3 DNA sequence: TGCAGTGGGGAGTTGCCTGGGGCCAACGTCCTGACTTTC.